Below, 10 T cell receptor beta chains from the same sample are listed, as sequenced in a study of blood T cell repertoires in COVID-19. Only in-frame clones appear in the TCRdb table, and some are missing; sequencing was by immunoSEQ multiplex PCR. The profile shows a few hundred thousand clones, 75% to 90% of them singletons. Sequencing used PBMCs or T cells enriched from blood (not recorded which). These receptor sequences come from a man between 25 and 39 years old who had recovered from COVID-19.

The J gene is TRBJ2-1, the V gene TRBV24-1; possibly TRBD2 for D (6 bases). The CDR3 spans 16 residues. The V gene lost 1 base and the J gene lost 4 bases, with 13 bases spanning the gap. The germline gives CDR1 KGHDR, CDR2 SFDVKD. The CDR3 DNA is TGTGCCACCAGTGATTTTACCGCGGGGTCGTACAATGAGCAGTTCTTC. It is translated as CATSDFTAGSYNEQFF.

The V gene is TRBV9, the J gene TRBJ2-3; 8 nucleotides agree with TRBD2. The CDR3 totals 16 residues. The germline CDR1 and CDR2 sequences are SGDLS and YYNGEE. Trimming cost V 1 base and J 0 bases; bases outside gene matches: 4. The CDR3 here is CASSVLSGGSTDTQYF. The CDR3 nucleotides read TGTGCCAGCAGCGTATTGAGCGGGGGTAGCACAGATACGCAGTATTTT. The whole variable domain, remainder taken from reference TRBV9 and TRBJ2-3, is DSGVTQTPKHLITATGQRVTLRCSPRSGDLSVYWYQQSLDQGLQFLIQYYNGEERAKGNILERFSAQQFPDLHSELNLSSLELGDSALYFCASSVLSGGSTDTQYFGPGTRLTVL.

CDR3 bases: TGTGCCAGCAGGGAGGCTTCAGATACGCAGTATTTT. It translates to CASREASDTQYF. The chain couples TRBV27 to TRBJ2-3; D is perhaps TRBD2 (5 bases). Germline values: CDR1 MNHEY, CDR2 SMNVEV (reference sequence). The CDR3 spans 12 residues. V lost 6 bases and J lost 4, with 8 bases in between.

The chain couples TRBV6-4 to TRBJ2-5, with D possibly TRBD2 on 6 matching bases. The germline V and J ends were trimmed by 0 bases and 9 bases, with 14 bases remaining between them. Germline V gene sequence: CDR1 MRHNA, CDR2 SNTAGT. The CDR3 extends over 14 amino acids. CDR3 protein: CASSDSPRGGAQYF. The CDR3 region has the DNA TGTGCCAGCAGTGACTCGCCCCGAGGAGGGGCCCAGTACTTC.

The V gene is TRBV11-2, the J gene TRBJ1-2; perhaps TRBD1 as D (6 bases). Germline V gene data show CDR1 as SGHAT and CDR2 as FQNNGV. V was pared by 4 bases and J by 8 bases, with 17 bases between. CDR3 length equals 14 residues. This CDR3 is CASSSDRDTGGYTF. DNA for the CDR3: TGTGCCAGCAGCTCGGACCGGGACACGGGCGGCTACACCTTC.

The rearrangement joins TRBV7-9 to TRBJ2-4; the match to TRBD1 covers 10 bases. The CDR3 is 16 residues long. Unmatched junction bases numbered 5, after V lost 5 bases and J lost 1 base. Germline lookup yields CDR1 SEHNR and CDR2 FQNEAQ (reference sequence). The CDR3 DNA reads TGTGCCAGCAGCAACGACAGGGGGCGCGCCAAAAACATTCAGTACTTC. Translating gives CASSNDRGRAKNIQYF.

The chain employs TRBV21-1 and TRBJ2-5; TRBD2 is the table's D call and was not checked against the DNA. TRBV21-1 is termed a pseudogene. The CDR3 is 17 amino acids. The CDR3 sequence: CASSKNGPRDSQETQYF. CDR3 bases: TGTGCCAGCAGCAAAAATGGACCCCGGGACTCCCAAGAGACCCAGTACTTC.

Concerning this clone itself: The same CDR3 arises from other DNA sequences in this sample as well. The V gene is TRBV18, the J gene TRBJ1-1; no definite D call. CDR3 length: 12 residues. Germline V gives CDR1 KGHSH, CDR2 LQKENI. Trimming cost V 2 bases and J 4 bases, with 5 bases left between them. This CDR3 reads CASSPSGTEAFF. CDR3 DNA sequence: TGTGCCAGCTCACCAAGCGGCACTGAAGCTTTCTTT. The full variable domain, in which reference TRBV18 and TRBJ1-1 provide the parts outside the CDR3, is NAGVMQNPRHLVRRRGQEARLRCSPMKGHSHVYWYRQLPEEGLKFMVYLQKENIIDESGMPKERFSAEFPKEGPSILRIQQVVRGDSAAYFCASSPSGTEAFFGQGTRLTVV.

In DNA form, the CDR3 reads TGTGCCAGCAGCCAAGATCTGACAGCTACTCAGCCCCAGCATTTT. Amino acid sequence: CASSQDLTATQPQHF. V and J are TRBV3-1 (or the pseudogene TRBV3-2) and TRBJ1-5; tentatively, D is TRBD1 (5 bases). This CDR3 contains 15 residues. The germline V gene has CDR1 LGHDT and CDR2 YNNKEL (reference sequence). Trimming stripped 0 bases from V and 6 bases from J, with 12 bases between.

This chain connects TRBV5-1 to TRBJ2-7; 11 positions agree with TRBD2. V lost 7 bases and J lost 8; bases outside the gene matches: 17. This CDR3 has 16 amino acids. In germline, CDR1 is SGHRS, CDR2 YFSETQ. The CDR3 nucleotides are TGCGCCAGCGGCCAGGTGGCCGGGACTAGCGGTAGTCAGCAGTACTTC. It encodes CASGQVAGTSGSQQYF.